Listed below are T cell receptor beta chains from one sample, sequenced in a study of cytomegalovirus exposure and HLA in healthy donors. Generated by immunoSEQ multiplex PCR, the TCRdb table keeps only in-frame clones and is missing some. The table lists about 160,000 clones, roughly nine tenths of them singletons, with over 0.8% in the top ten. Sequenced material: PBMCs. The receptors here all came from a woman aged 30 to 39 in good health and CMV-seronegative. CDR3s include the opening cysteine and the closing phenylalanine or tryptophan. The order of the fields is J gene, D gene, clone size, V gene, CDR3 DNA, CDR3 protein. D genes are given only for firm matches. The size field is filled for only some rows; it gives once, few, many or a size class.

TRBJ1-6 | TRBD1 | . | TRBV10-2 | TGCGCCACTGAAAGGGGGCGAAATTCACCCCTCCACTTT | CATERGRNSPLHF
TRBJ1-2 | TRBD1 | . | TRBV27 | TGTGCCAGCAGTTTTCGGGGACAGTTCCTTAGCTATGGTTACACCTTC | CASSFRGQFLSYGYTF
TRBJ2-5 | . | . | TRBV29-1 | TGCAGCGTTGGTAACAGGGCAGAGACCCAGTACTTC | CSVGNRAETQYF
TRBJ1-4 | . | few | TRBV6-5 | TGTGCCAGCAGTCCCTTGACTAGGCGGGAAAAACTGTTTTTT | CASSPLTRREKLFF
TRBJ2-7 | . | . | TRBV28 | TGTGCCAGCAGTTTAGGAGGCTACGAGCAGTACTTC | CASSLGGYEQYF
TRBJ2-7 | TRBD2 | . | TRBV27 | TGTGCCAGCAGTTTAGCTAGCGGGAGCTTTCCCGAGCAGTACTTC | CASSLASGSFPEQYF
TRBJ2-3 | . | . | TRBV7-9 | TGTGCCAGCAGCTTAGAGTTGGGAGCGCCTACGCAGTATTTT | CASSLELGAPTQYF
TRBJ2-5 | . | . | TRBV4-3 | TGCGCCAGCAGCCAAGACCCGGGGATGGGGGAGACCCAGTACTTC | CASSQDPGMGETQYF
TRBJ2-7 | . | . | TRBV7-2 | TGTGCCAGCAGCTTAGGGCAGTTCTACGAGCAGTACTTC | CASSLGQFYEQYF
TRBJ1-1 | TRBD1 | . | TRBV9 | TGTGCCAGCAGCGTAGGGGGGACAGGGAACACTGAAGCTTTCTTT | CASSVGGTGNTEAFF
TRBJ2-7 | . | . | TRBV5-1 | TGCGCCAGCAGAACTTCTAGCGACTCCTACGAGCAGTACTTC | CASRTSSDSYEQYF
TRBJ1-6 | . | . | TRBV14 | TGTGCCAGCAGCCCCCTGTATAATTCACCCCTCCACTTT | CASSPLYNSPLHF
TRBJ2-5 | . | once | TRBV30 | TGTGCCTGGAATTTGGGGGCAGGGGGGAAGACCCAGTACTTC | CAWNLGAGGKTQYF
TRBJ2-2 | TRBD2 | . | TRBV19 | TGTGCCAGTAGTATGAGGCGGGGGGCCACCGGGGAGCTGTTTTTT | CASSMRRGATGELFF
TRBJ1-2 | . | . | TRBV7-8 | TGTGCCAGCAGCAACAAAGCTAACTATGGCTACACCTTC | CASSNKANYGYTF
TRBJ1-2 | TRBD1 | . | TRBV6-5 | TGTGCCAGCAGTCCACCCGGACAGGGGGCTGTTGGCTACACCTTC | CASSPPGQGAVGYTF
TRBJ2-3 | . | . | TRBV19 | TGTGCCAGTAGTAGGCCCCGGGCGGGATTTTTAGATACGCAGTATTTT | CASSRPRAGFLDTQYF
TRBJ1-5 | TRBD1 | . | TRBV28 | TGTGCCAGCAGACCGCCCGGGACAGGGAAGTCACTCAATCAGCCCCAGCATTTT | CASRPPGTGKSLNQPQHF
TRBJ2-2 | . | . | TRBV2 | TGTGCCACCCAGGACAGCAGGGACACCGGGGAGCTGTTTTTT | CATQDSRDTGELFF
TRBJ1-4 | . | . | TRBV4-3 | TGCGCCAGCAGCCAAGGAGACAGATCTAATGAAAAACTGTTTTTT | CASSQGDRSNEKLFF
TRBJ2-1 | . | . | TRBV28 | TGTGCCAGCAGGGCCACTAGTGGGGGGGCGGATGAGCAGTTCTTC | CASRATSGGADEQFF
TRBJ1-1 | . | . | TRBV19 | TGTGCCAGTAGTATTCGGGGGACCACTGAAGCTTTCTTT | CASSIRGTTEAFF
TRBJ2-5 | . | . | TRBV5-1 | TGCGCCAGCAGCTTGACCTTCACAGACCCAAGGACCCAGTACTTC | CASSLTFTDPRTQYF
TRBJ2-3 | TRBD2 | . | TRBV7-3 | TGTGCCAGCAGCCAGAGGACTAGCGGGAGGGGTGAGACGCAGTATTTT | CASSQRTSGRGETQYF
TRBJ2-7 | TRBD2 | . | TRBV7-2 | TGTGCCAGCAGCTTATCGGGGGGGGCTCTCTCCTACGAGCAGTACTTC | CASSLSGGALSYEQYF
TRBJ2-3 | . | . | TRBV10-1 | TGCGCCAGCAGCCGCGTTATGGGCACAGATACGCAGTATTTT | CASSRVMGTDTQYF
TRBJ1-1 | . | . | TRBV18 | TGTGCCAGCTCACCAAGCGGAGGGCAGCCTAACACTGAAGCTTTCTTT | CASSPSGGQPNTEAFF
TRBJ1-6 | . | . | TRBV19 | TGTGCCAGTATTGCAGCGACAAGGGGGTATTCACCCCTCCACTTT | CASIAATRGYSPLHF
TRBJ2-2 | . | . | TRBV5-5 | TGTGCCAGCAGCTTGGCCAGGGCCACCGGGGAGCTGTTTTTT | CASSLARATGELFF
TRBJ2-6 | TRBD2 | . | TRBV30 | TGTGCCTGGAGTGGTTCTAGCGGGACAAAAGGCCCTGGGGCCAACGTCCTGACTTTC | CAWSGSSGTKGPGANVLTF
TRBJ1-5 | TRBD1 | . | TRBV5-8 | TGTGCCAGCAGCCCCCGGACAGGGCCATGGAATCAGCCCCAGCATTTT | CASSPRTGPWNQPQHF
TRBJ2-5 | TRBD1 | . | TRBV27 | TGTGCCAGCAGTCCAAGGGGGCAGAAGAGCCAAGAGACCCAGTACTTC | CASSPRGQKSQETQYF
TRBJ2-7 | TRBD2 | . | TRBV7-9 | TGTGCCAGCGAGGGTGGGGGGGGGAAAAACGAGCAGTACTTC | CASEGGGGKNEQYF
TRBJ2-1 | . | . | TRBV29-1 | TGCAGCGTTGTGGGGCAGAATGAGCAGTTCTTC | CSVVGQNEQFF
TRBJ2-3 | . | . | TRBV6-6 | TGTGCCAGCAGTTACTCTAACGGGGTAACGCAGTATTTT | CASSYSNGVTQYF
TRBJ2-1 | . | once | TRBV10-2 | TGCGCCAGCAGTGATATAAGGGTACAGGGCCAATACAATGAGCAGTTCTTC | CASSDIRVQGQYNEQFF